This T cell receptor beta chain stems from a study of blood T cells in healthy people across ages. From germline, CDR1 is MGHRA and CDR2 YSYEKL. The CDR3 is 20 amino acids. This clonotype was found a few times. Its antigen is not identified. A second PCR, run for about 6 to 11 cycles, used a sample-barcoded 5' primer plus a J-beta primer mix. Every individual sample yielded 2.5 million or more paired-end reads (each containing CDR3). TCRdb recomputed calls from the 5' RACE reads with MiXCR, one row per CDR3 protein. The sample yields more than 600,000 distinct CDR3 sequences, approximately 25% seen once. Notes on the study in general: Getting older went along with TCR beta diversity per million T cells dropping roughly linearly.

This same sample was also taken into another study, of T cells of mothers and their children. From that paper: In this cohort, donors were three healthy Caucasian mothers plus their six children. Maternal samples each gave over 9 million TCR beta CDR3 reads, and child samples some 2.8 million each.

The sequenced sample was blood. This sequence joins TRBV4-1 and TRBJ2-5; 12 bases are shared with TRBD2. The DNA matches TRBJ2-1 better at its end, which makes the J call doubtful. The TCR was taken from a boy between 10 and 17 years old in good health. DNA for the CDR3: TGCGCCAGCAGCCAAGAAAGGCTAGGGACTAGCGGGCCAGGATATAACGAGCAGTTCTTC. Its protein product is CASSQERLGTSGPGYNEQFF.